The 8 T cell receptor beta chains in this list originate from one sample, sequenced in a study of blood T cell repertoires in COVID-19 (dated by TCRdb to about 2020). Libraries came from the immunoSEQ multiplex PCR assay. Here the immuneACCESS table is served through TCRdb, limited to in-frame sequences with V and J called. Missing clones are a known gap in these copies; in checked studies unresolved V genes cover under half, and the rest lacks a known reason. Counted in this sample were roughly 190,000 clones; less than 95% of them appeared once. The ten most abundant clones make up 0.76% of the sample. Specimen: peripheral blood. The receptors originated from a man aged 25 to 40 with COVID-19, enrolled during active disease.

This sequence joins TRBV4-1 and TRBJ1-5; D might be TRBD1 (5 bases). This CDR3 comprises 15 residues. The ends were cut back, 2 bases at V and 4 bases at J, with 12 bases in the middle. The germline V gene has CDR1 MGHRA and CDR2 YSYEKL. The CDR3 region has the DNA TGCGCCAGCAGCCAATCGGGTCAGGGAAATCAGCCCCAGCATTTT. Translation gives CASSQSGQGNQPQHF.

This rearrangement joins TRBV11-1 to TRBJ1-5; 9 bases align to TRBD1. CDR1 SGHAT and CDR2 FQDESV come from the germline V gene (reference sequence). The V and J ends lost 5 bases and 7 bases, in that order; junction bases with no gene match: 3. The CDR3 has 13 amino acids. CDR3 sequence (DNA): TGTGCCAGCAGCCCGGGACAGGGACAGCCCCAGCATTTT. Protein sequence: CASSPGQGQPQHF.

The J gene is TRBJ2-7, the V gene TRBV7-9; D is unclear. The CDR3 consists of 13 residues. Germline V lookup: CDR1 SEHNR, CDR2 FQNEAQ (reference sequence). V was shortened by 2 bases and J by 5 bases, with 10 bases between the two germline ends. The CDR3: CASSLKSSHEQYF. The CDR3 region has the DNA TGTGCCAGCAGCTTAAAATCGTCCCACGAGCAGTACTTC. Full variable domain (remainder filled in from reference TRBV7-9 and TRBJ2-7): DTGVSQNPRHKITKRGQNVTFRCDPISEHNRLYWYRQTLGQGPEFLTYFQNEAQLEKSRLLSDRFSAERPKGSFSTLEIQRTEQGDSAMYLCASSLKSSHEQYFGPGTRLTVT.

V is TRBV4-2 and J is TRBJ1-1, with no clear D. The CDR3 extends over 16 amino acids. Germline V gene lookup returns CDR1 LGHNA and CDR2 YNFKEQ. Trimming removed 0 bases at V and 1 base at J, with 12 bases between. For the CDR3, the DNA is TGTGCCAGCAGCCAAGAACGACACCACTCGAACACTGAAGCTTTCTTT. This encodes CASSQERHHSNTEAFF.

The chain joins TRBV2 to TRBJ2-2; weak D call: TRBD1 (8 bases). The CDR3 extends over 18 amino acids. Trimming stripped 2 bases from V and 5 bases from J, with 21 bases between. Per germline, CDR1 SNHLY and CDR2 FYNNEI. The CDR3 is CASSERGAGGDWTGELFF. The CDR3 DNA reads TGTGCCAGCAGTGAACGGGGGGCAGGGGGCGATTGGACCGGGGAGCTGTTTTTT.

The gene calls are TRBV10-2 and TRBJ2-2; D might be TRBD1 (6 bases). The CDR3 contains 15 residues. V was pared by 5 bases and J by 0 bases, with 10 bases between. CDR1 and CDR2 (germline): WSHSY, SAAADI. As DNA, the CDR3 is TGCGCCAGCAGTCATGGGGGCGCGAACACCGGGGAGCTGTTTTTT. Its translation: CASSHGGANTGELFF.

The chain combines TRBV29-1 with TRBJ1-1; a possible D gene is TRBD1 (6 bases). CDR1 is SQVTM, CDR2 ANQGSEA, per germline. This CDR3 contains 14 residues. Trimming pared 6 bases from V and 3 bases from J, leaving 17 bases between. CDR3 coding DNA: TGCAGCGTCCCCGTAGGGGGGGCGGACACTGAAGCTTTCTTT. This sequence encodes CSVPVGGADTEAFF.

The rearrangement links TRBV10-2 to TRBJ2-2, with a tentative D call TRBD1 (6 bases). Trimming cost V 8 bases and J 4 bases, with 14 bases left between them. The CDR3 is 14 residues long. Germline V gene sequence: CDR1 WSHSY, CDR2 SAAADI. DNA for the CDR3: TGCGCCAGCGCCGGGACAATAGGCACCGGGGAGCTGTTTTTT. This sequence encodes CASAGTIGTGELFF.